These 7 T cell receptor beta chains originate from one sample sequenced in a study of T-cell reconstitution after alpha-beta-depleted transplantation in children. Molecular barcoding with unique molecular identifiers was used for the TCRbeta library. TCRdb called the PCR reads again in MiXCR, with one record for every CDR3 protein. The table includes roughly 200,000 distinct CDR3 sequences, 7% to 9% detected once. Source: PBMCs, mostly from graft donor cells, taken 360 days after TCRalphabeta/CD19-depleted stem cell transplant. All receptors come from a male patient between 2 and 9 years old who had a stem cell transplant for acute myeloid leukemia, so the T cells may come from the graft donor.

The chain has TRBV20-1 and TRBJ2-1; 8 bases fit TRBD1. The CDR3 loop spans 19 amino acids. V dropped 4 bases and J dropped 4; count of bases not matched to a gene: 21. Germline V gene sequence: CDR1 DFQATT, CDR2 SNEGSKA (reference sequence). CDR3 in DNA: TGCAGTGCTAAGGGGTTGGGGACAGGTTCCTCTGCGGCGTACAATGAGCAGTTCTTC. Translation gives CSAKGLGTGSSAAYNEQFF.

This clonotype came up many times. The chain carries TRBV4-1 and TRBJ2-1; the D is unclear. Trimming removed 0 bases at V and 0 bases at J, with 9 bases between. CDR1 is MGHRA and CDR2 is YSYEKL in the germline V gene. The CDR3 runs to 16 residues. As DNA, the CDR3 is TGCGCCAGCAGCCAAGATTTAGCCCCCTCCTACAATGAGCAGTTCTTC. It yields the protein CASSQDLAPSYNEQFF.

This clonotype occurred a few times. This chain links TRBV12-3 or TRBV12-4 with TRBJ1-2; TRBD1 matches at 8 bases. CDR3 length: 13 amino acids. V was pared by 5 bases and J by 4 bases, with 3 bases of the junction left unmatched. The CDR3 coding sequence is TGTGCCAGCAGTCTTGACAGGGGCTATGGCTACACCTTC. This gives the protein CASSLDRGYGYTF.

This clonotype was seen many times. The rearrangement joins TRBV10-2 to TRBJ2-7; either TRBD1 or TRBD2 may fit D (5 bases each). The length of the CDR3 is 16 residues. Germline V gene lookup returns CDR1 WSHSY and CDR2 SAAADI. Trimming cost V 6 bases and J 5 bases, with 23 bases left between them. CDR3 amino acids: CASSNFEGILRNEQYF. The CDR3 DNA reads TGCGCCAGCAGCAATTTCGAGGGGATTTTGAGGAACGAGCAGTACTTC.

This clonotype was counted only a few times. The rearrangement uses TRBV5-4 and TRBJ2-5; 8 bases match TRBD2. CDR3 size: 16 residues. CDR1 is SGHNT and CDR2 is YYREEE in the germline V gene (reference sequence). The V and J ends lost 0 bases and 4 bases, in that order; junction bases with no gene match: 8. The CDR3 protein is CASSLGRSGGGETQYF. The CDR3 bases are TGTGCCAGCAGCTTGGGGCGGAGCGGGGGTGGAGAGACCCAGTACTTC. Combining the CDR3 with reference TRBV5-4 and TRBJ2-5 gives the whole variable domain ETGVTQSPTHLIKTRGQQVTLRCSSQSGHNTVSWYQQALGQGPQFIFQYYREEENGRGNFPPRFSGLQFPNYSSELNVNALELDDSALYLCASSLGRSGGGETQYFGPGTRLLVL.

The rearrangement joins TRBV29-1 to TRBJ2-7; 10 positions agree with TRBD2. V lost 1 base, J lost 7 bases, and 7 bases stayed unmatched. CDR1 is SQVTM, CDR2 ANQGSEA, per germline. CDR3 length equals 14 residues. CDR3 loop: CSVEGALAGSEQYF. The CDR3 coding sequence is TGCAGCGTTGAAGGTGCACTAGCGGGAAGTGAGCAGTACTTC.

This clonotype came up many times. CDR3 bases: TGCAGCGTTCTGACAGGGAGCACAGATACGCAGTATTTT. Amino acids: CSVLTGSTDTQYF. V is TRBV29-1 and J is TRBJ2-3; TRBD1 matches at 7 bases. Looked up from germline, CDR1 is SQVTM and CDR2 is ANQGSEA. With V trimmed by 5 bases and J by 0 bases, 2 bases remained unmatched. This CDR3 contains 13 residues.